This TCR beta chain emerged from a study of shared clonotypes between healthy human individuals. The authors divided CD4+ cells into CD45RA+ naive and CD45RA-negative memory subsets. J gave up 6 bases and V 5 bases, and 5 bases lay outside the gene matches. CDR3 length equals 14 residues. Germline V CDR1 and CDR2: MDHEN, SYDVKM. Assay: immunoSEQ multiplex PCR; the TCRdb copy retains only in-frame clones and omits some. The repertoire has approximately 620,000 clones, about 96% of them found once; the top ten carry about 0.06%. Specimen: naive CD4+ T cells sorted from blood. Subset defined: CD45RA+ positively selected. The V gene is TRBV28, the J gene TRBJ2-2; TRBD2 matches at 8 bases. The sequence was collected from a woman in her 30s in good health. The CDR3 nucleotides read TGTGCCAGCAGTCGGGGGGGCTACCCCGGGGAGCTGTTTTTT. It translates to CASSRGGYPGELFF.